The TCR beta chain under discussion was sequenced for a study of blood T cells in healthy people across ages. A second PCR of about 7 to 12 cycles used a sample-barcoded 5' primer and a J-beta primer mix. TCRdb processed the 5' RACE reads anew with MiXCR; each CDR3 protein has one entry. Of 1,500,000 or so distinct CDR3 sequences listed, less than 45% are singletons. Broader study findings: As age increased, TCR beta diversity per million T cells fell in a roughly linear fashion.

As regards this clonotype: The antigen is unknown.

The TCR originated in a woman under 30 in good health. Sequenced: blood.

Written as DNA, the CDR3 is TGCGCCAGCAGCTTGGCCTCGCAGCTCCCCGGGACTTTC. Translating it yields CASSLASQLPGTF. V is TRBV5-1 and J is TRBJ2-6; D gene unclear. The germline V gene encodes CDR1 SGHRS and CDR2 YFSETQ. The CDR3 runs 13 residues. V was clipped by 0 bases and J by 18 bases, with 16 bases between them.